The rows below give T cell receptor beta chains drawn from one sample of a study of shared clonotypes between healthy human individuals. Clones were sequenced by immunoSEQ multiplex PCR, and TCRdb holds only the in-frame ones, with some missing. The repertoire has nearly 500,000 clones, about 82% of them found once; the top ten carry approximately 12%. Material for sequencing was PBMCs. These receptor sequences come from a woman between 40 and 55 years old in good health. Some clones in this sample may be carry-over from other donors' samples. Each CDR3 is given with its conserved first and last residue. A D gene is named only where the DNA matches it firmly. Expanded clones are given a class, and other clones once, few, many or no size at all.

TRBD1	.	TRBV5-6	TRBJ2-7	TGTGCCAGCAGCTTCCGGGACAGGGCCTACGAGCAGTACTTC	CASSFRDRAYEQYF
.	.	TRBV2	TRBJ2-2	TGTGCCAGCGTTAGGAGGGACTCCGGGGAGCTGTTTTTT	CASVRRDSGELFF
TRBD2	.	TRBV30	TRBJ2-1	TGTGCCTGGAGTGTATTTGCGGGAGGGCCTGGCAATGAGCAGTTCTTC	CAWSVFAGGPGNEQFF
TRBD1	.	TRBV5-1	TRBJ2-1	TGCGCCAGCAGCAGACAGGGGAAAGAGCAGTTCTTC	CASSRQGKEQFF
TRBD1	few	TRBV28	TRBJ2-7	TGTGCCAGCATAAAGGGACAGGGGACAGGCGAGCAGTACTTC	CASIKGQGTGEQYF
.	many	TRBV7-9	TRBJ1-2	TGTGCCAGCAGCTTAGGAGGGTTTTGGGCCCACTTC	CASSLGGFWAHF
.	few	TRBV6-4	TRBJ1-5	TGTGCCAGCAGTGACAGAAGGTCCGGGATCAATCAGCCCCAGCATTTT	CASSDRRSGINQPQHF
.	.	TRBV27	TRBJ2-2	TGTGCCAGCAGCTTCCTTTTCCCTTATACCGGGGAGCTGTTTTTT	CASSFLFPYTGELFF
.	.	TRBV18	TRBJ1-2	TGTGCCAGCTCACCTGACAGGTCTAACTATGGCTACACCTTC	CASSPDRSNYGYTF
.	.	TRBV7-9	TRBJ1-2	TGTGCCAGCAGCTTACTGCAGACCCTAGACTACACCTTC	CASSLLQTLDYTF
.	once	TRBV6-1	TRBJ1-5	TGTGCCAGCAGTACCTCGACAGGAGTTAATCAGCCCCAGCATTTT	CASSTSTGVNQPQHF
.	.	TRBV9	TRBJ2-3	TGTGCCAGCAGCCGGGGGGCGGGAGCCGGAGCGGCGCAGTATTTT	CASSRGAGAGAAQYF
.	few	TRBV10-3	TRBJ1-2	TGTGCCATCAGTGAGTCCTTGAAGGACAGAGGCTACACCTTC	CAISESLKDRGYTF
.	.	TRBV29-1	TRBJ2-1	TGCAGCGTTGATAGGGTTCGAGAGCAGTTCTTC	CSVDRVREQFF
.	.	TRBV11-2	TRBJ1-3	TGTGCCAGCAGCTTCACAGGAAGCTCTGGAAACACCATATATTTT	CASSFTGSSGNTIYF
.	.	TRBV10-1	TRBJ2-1	TGCGCCAGCAGTGAGGCGGCCGAATACAATGAGCAGTTCTTC	CASSEAAEYNEQFF
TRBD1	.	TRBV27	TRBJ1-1	TGTGCCAGCAGCCACTACAAGGGACAGCGTGAAGCTTTCTTT	CASSHYKGQREAFF
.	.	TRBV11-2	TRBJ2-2	TGTGCCAGCAGTGCTGTTTGGGGAAGGGGGGAGCTGTTTTTT	CASSAVWGRGELFF
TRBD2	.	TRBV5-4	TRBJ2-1	TGTGCCAGCAGCCTCGGACTAGCGGGAGGATCCTACAATGAGCAGTTCTTC	CASSLGLAGGSYNEQFF
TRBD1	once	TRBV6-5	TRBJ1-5	TGTGCCAGCAGGCCGACAGGGCGGTCCGATCAGCCCCAGCATTTT	CASRPTGRSDQPQHF
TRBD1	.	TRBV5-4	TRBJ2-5	TGTGCCAGCAGCCCCGAGCTGACAGGGTTTGAGACCCAGTACTTC	CASSPELTGFETQYF
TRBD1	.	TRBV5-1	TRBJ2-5	TGCGCCAGCAGCTCGGGACAGCTTGATAATGAGACCCAGTACTTC	CASSSGQLDNETQYF
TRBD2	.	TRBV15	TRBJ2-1	TGTGCCACCAGCACGCGGACTAGCGGGGACAATGAGCAGTTCTTC	CATSTRTSGDNEQFF
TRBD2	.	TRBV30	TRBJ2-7	TGTGCCTGGAGTCTATATGTGACTAGCGGTTCCTACGAGCAGTACTTC	CAWSLYVTSGSYEQYF
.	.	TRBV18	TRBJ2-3	TGTGCCAGCTCGACAGGGGCGGGGGCAGATACGCAGTATTTT	CASSTGAGADTQYF
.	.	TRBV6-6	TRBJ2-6	TGTGCCAGCAGTCAGTTACCTGGGGCCAACGTCCTGACTTTC	CASSQLPGANVLTF
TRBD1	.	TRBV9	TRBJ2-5	TGTGCCAGCAGCGAGGGGGACAGGGTGGTGGGAGAGACCCAGTACTTC	CASSEGDRVVGETQYF
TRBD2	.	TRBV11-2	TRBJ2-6	TGTGCCAGCAGCCCGGGACTAGCGGGAGCTGGGGCCAACGTCCTGACTTTC	CASSPGLAGAGANVLTF
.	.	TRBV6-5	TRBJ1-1	TGTGCCAGCAGTCTCCCGGGGGGATGGGGTGAAGCTTTCTTT	CASSLPGGWGEAFF
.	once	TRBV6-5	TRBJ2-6	TGTGCCAGCAGTTACTCACTAGTATCTGGGGCCAACGTCCTGACTTTC	CASSYSLVSGANVLTF
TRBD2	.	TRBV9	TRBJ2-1	TGTGCCAGCAGCACCGGACTAGCGGGATACAATGAGCAGTTCTTC	CASSTGLAGYNEQFF
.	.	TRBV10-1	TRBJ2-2	TGCGCCAGCAGGGCAACGGGGGAAACCGGGGAGCTGTTTTTT	CASRATGETGELFF
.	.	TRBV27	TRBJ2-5	TGTGCCAGCAGTTCTTCCGGGACAAACCTCTTTAAGACCCAGTACTTC	CASSSSGTNLFKTQYF
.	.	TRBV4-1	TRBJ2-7	TGCGCCAGCAGCCTACCCCTCGGCGAGCAGTACTTC	CASSLPLGEQYF
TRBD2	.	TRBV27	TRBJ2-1	TGTGCCAGCAGTACCGGGACTAGCGGGAGAAATGAGCAGTTCTTC	CASSTGTSGRNEQFF
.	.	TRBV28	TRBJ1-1	TGTGCCACTGAACGGGTGAACACTGAAGCTTTCTTT	CATERVNTEAFF
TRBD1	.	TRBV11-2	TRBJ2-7	TGTGCCAGCGCGCGTCGGGACAGGGGCGGTGGGGAGCAGTACTTC	CASARRDRGGGEQYF
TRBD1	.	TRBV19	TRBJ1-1	TGTGCCAGTAGTGAACAGGGGGCTTGGACTGAAGCTTTCTTT	CASSEQGAWTEAFF
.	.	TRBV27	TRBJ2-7	TGTGCCAGCAGCCATCCCGTGGGGGCGGCAATAGCCGAGCAGTACTTC	CASSHPVGAAIAEQYF